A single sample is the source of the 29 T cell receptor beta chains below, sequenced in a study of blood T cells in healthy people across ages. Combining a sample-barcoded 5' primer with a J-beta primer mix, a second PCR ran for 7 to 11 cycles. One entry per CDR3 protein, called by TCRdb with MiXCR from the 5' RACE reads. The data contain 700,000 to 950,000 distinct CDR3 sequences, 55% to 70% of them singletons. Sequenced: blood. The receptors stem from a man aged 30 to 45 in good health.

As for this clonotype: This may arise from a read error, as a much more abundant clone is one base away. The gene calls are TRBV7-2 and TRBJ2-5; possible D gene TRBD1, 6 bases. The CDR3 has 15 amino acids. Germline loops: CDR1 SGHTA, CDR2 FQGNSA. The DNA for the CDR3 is TGTGCCAACAGCTTATCAAGCGACAGGCAAGAGACCCAGTACTTC. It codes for CANSLSSDRQETQYF. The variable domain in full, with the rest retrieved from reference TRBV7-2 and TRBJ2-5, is GAGVSQSPSNKVTEKGKDVELRCDPISGHTALYWYRQSLGQGLEFLIYFQGNSAPDKSGLPSDRFSAERTGGSVSTLTIQRTQQEDSAVYLCANSLSSDRQETQYFGPGTRLLVL.

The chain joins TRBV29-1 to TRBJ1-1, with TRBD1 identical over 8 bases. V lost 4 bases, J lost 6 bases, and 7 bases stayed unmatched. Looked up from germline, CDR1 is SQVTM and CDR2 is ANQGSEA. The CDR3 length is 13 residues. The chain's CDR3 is CSVVRTGMAEAFF. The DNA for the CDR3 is TGCAGCGTTGTAAGGACAGGGATGGCTGAAGCTTTCTTT.

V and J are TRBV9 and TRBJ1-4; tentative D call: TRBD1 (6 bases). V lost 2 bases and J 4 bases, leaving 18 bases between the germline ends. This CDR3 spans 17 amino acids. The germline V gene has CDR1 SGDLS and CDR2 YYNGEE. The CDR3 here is CASSVIQGSRDNEKLFF. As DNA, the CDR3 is TGTGCCAGCAGCGTCATCCAGGGGAGCCGGGATAATGAAAAACTGTTTTTT.

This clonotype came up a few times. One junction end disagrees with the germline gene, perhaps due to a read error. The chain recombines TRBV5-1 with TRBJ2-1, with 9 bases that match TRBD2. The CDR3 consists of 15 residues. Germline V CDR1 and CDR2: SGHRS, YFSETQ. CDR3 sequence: CASSLELAGYNEQFF. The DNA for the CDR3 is TGTGCCAGCAGTTTGGAACTAGCGGGCTACAATGAGCAGTTCTTC.

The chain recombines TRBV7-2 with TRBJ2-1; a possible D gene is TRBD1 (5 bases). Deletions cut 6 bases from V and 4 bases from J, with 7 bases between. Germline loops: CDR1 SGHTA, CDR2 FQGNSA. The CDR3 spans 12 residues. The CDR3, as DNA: TGTGCCAGCAGAGCAGGGTACAATGAGCAGTTCTTC. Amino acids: CASRAGYNEQFF. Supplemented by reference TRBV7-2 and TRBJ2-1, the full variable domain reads GAGVSQSPSNKVTEKGKDVELRCDPISGHTALYWYRQSLGQGLEFLIYFQGNSAPDKSGLPSDRFSAERTGGSVSTLTIQRTQQEDSAVYLCASRAGYNEQFFGPGTRLTVL.

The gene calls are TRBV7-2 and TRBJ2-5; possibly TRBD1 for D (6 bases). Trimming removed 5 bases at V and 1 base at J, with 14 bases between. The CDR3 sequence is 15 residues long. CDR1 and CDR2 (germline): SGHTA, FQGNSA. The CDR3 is CASSRRRGGQETQYF. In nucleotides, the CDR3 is TGTGCCAGCAGCCGAAGGAGAGGGGGCCAAGAGACCCAGTACTTC.

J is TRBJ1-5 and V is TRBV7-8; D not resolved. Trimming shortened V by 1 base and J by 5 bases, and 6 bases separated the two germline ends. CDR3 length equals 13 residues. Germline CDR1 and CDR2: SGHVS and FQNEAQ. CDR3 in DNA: TGTGCCAGCAGCTTAGGAAGTTATCAGCCCCAGCATTTT. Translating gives CASSLGSYQPQHF.

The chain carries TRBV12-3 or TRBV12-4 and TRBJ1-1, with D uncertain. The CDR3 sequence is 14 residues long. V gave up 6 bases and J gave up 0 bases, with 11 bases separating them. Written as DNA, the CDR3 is TGTGCCAGCAGCCGGGCTTCGATGAACACTGAAGCTTTCTTT. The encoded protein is CASSRASMNTEAFF.

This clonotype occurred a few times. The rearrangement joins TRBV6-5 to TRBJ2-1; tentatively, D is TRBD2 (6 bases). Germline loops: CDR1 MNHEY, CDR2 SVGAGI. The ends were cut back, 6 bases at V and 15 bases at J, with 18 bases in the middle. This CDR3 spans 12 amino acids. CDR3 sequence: CASSRDSRGLFF. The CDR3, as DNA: TGTGCCAGCAGCCGGGACTCCAGAGGCCTGTTCTTC.

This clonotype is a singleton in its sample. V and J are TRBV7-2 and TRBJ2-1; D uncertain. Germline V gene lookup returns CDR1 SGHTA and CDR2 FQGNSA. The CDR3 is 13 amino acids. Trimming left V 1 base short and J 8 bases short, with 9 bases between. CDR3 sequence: CASSLGTGDEQFF. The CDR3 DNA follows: TGTGCCAGCAGCTTAGGGACCGGTGATGAGCAGTTCTTC.

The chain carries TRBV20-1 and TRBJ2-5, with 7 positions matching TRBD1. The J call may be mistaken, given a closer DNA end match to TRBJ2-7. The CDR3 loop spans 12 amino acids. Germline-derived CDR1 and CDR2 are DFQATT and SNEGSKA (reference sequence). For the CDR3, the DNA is TGCAGTGCTCTCCGAACAGGGGACGAGCAGTACTTC. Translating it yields CSALRTGDEQYF.

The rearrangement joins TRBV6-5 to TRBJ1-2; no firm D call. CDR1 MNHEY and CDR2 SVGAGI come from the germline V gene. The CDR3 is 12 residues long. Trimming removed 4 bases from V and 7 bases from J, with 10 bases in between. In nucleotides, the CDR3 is TGTGCCAGCAGTTCCGGGGATCTTGGCTACACCTTC. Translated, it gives CASSSGDLGYTF.

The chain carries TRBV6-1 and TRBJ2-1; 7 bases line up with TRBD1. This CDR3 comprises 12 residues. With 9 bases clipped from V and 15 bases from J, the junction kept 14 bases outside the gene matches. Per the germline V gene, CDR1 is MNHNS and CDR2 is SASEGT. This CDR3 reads CASEGDSQWRFF. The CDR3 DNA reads TGTGCCAGTGAAGGGGACAGTCAATGGCGGTTCTTC.

The CDR3 is CSGMTMTGARETQYF. In DNA form, the CDR3 reads TGCAGTGGTATGACGATGACCGGGGCTCGGGAGACCCAGTACTTC. This rearrangement joins TRBV20-1 to TRBJ2-4; possibly TRBD1 or TRBD2 for D (5 bases each). Judging by the DNA end, TRBJ2-5 fits better; the J call may be wrong. The CDR3 totals 15 residues. The germline gives CDR1 DFQATT, CDR2 SNEGSKA (reference sequence).

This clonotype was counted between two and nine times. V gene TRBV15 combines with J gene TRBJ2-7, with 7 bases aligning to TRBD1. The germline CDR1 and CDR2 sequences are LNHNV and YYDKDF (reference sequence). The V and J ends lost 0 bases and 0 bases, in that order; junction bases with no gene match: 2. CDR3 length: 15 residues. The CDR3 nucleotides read TGTGCCACCAGCAGAGATTGGGACAGCTCCTACGAGCAGTACTTC. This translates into CATSRDWDSSYEQYF.

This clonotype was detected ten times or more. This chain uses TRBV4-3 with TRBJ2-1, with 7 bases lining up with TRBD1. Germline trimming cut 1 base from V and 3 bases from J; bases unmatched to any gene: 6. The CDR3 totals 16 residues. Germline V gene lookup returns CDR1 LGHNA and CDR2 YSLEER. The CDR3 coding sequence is TGCGCCAGCAGCCAAGGTTCGACAGGGATCTACAATGAGCAGTTCTTC. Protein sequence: CASSQGSTGIYNEQFF.

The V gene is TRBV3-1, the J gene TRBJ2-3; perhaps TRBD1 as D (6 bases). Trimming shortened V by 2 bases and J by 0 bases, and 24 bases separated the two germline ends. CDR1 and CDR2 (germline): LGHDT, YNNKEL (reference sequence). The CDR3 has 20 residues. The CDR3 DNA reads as TGTGCCAGCAGCCAACGTTGGACAGTTTCGTTTCTCGGTAGCACAGATACGCAGTATTTT. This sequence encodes CASSQRWTVSFLGSTDTQYF.

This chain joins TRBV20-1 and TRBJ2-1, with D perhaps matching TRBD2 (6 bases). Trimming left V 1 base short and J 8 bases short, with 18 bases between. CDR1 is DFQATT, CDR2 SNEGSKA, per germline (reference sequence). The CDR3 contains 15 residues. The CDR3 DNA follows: TGCAGTGCTAGAGGAATAGCGGAAGCACGGCATGAGCAGTTCTTC. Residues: CSARGIAEARHEQFF.

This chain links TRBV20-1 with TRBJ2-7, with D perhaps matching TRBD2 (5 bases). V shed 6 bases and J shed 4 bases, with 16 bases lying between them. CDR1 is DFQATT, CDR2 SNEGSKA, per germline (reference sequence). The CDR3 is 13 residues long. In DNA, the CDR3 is TGCAGTGCCGCAGGACTTAGATTGTACGAGCAGTACTTC. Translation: CSAAGLRLYEQYF.

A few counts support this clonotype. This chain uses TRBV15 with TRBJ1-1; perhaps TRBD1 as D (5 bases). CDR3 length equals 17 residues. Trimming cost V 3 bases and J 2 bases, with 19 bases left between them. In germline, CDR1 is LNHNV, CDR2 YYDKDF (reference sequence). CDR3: CATSRTSPWGENTEAFF. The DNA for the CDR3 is TGTGCCACCAGCAGGACCTCCCCATGGGGGGAAAACACTGAAGCTTTCTTT.

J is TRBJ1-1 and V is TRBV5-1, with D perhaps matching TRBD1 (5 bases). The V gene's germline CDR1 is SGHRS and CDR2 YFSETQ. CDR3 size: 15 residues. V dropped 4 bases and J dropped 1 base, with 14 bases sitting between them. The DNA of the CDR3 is TGCGCCAGCAGCCCGGGGGGAGGGGAGAACACTGAAGCTTTCTTT. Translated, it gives CASSPGGGENTEAFF.

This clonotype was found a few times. The CDR3 DNA is TGTGCCAGCAGCCACGGGAGGTCCTACGAGCAGTACTTC. Translated: CASSHGRSYEQYF. The chain couples TRBV3-1 to TRBJ2-7, with 7 nucleotides matching TRBD2. Germline CDR1 LGHDT, CDR2 YNNKEL (reference sequence). The CDR3 runs 13 residues. The V gene end was trimmed by 3 bases and the J gene end by 1 base; junction bases not matched to a gene: 0.

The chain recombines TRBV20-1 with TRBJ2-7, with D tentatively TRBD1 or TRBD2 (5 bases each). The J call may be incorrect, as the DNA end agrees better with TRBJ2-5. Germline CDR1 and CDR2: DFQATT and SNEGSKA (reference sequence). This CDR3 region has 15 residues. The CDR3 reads CSAPHGTTSHGTQYF. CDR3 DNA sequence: TGCAGTGCTCCACATGGGACGACTTCTCACGGGACCCAGTACTTC.

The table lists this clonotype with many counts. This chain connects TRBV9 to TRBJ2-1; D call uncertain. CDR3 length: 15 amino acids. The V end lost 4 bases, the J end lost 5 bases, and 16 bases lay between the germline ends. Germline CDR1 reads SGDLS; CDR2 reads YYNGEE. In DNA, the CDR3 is TGTGCCAGCAGCCCTAGTCCCGCCGAGAACAATGAGCAGTTCTTC. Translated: CASSPSPAENNEQFF.

The CDR3 sequence: CSVEISGQGTQHF. The CDR3 DNA sequence: TGCAGCGTTGAAATTTCCGGACAGGGTACCCAGCATTTT. This chain uses TRBV29-1 with TRBJ1-5; 8 nucleotides agree with TRBD1. Unmatched junction bases numbered 8, after V lost 2 bases and J lost 11 bases. CDR1 and CDR2 (germline): SQVTM, ANQGSEA. The CDR3 has 13 amino acids. Combining the CDR3 with reference TRBV29-1 and TRBJ1-5 gives the whole variable domain SAVISQKPSRDICQRGTSLTIQCQVDSQVTMMFWYRQQPGQSLTLIATANQGSEATYESGFVIDKFPISRPNLTFSTLTVSNMSPEDSSIYLCSVEISGQGTQHFGDGTRLSIL.

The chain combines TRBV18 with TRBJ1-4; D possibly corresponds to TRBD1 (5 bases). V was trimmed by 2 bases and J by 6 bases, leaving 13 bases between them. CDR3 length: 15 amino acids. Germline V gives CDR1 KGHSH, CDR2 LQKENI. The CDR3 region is CASSPSRGGDEKLFF. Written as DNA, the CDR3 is TGTGCCAGCTCACCATCTCGGGGCGGAGATGAAAAACTGTTTTTT.

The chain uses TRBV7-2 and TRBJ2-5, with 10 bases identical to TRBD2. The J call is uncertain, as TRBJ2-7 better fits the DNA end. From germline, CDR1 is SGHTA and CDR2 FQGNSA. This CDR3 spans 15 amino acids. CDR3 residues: CASSLVSSGSGEQYF. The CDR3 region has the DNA TGTGCCAGCAGCTTAGTATCTAGCGGGAGTGGCGAGCAGTACTTC.

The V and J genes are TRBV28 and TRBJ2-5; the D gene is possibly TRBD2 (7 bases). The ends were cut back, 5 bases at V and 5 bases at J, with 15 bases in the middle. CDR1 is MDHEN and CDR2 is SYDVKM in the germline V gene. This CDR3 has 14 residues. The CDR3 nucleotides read TGTGCCAGCAGTCCCTACGGGGGGCGGGAGACCCAGTACTTC. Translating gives CASSPYGGRETQYF. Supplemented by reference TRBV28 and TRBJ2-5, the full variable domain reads DVKVTQSSRYLVKRTGEKVFLECVQDMDHENMFWYRQDPGLGLRLIYFSYDVKMKEKGDIPEGYSVSREKKERFSLILESASTNQTSMYLCASSPYGGRETQYFGPGTRLLVL.

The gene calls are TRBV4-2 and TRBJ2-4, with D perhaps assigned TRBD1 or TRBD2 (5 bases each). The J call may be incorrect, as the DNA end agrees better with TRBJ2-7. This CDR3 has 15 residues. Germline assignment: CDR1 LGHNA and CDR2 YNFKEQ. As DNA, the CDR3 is TGTGCCAGCAGCCCCGGGGTGGGACCCACCTACGAGCAGTACTTC. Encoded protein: CASSPGVGPTYEQYF.